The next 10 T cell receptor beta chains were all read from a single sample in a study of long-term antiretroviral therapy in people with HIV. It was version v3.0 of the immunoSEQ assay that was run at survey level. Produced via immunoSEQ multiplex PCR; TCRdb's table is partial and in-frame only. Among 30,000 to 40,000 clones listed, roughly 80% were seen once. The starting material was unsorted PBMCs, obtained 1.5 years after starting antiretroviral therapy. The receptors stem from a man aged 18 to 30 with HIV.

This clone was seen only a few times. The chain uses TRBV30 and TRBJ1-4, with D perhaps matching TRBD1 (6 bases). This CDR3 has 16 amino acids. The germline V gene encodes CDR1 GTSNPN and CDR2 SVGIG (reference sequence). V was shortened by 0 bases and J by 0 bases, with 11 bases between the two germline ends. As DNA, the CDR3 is TGTGCCTGGAGTGTAGGGACACCTACAACTAATGAAAAACTGTTTTTT. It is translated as CAWSVGTPTTNEKLFF.

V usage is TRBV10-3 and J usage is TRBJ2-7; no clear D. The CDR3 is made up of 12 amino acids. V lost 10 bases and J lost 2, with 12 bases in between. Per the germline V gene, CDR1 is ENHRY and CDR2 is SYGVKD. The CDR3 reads CATGPSPYEQYF. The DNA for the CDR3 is TGTGCCACCGGGCCCTCCCCCTACGAGCAGTACTTC.

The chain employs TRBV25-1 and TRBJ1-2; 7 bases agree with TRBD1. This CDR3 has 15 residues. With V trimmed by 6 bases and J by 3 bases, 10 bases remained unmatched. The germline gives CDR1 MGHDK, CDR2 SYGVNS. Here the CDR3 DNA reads TGTGCCAGCAGAGGGGGCCGGGGCGCGGACTATGGCTACACCTTC. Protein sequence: CASRGGRGADYGYTF.

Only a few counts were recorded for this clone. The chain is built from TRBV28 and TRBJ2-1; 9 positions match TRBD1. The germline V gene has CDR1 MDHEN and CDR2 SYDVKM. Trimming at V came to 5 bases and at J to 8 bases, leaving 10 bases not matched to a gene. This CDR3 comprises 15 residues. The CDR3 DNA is TGTGCCAGCAGTCCCACGGGACAGGGTGGAGATGAGCAGTTCTTC. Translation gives CASSPTGQGGDEQFF.

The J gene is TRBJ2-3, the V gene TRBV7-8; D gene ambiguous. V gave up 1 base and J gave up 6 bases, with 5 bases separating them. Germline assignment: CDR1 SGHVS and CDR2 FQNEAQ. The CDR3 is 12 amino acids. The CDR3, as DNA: TGTGCCAGCAGCTTAGAACCCGATACGCAGTATTTT. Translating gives CASSLEPDTQYF.

CDR3 bases: TGTGCCATCACTCGGGCAGTGAACACTGAAGCTTTCTTT. Residues: CAITRAVNTEAFF. This rearrangement joins TRBV10-3 to TRBJ1-1; D gene ambiguous. Trimming stripped 7 bases from V and 0 bases from J, with 9 bases between. The CDR3 runs to 13 residues. Germline V CDR1 and CDR2: ENHRY, SYGVKD.

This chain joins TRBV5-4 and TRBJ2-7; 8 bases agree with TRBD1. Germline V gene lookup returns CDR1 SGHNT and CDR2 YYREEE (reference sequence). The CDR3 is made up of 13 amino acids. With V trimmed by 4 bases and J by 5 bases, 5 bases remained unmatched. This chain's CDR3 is CASSPTGVDEQYF. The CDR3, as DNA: TGTGCCAGCAGCCCGACAGGGGTTGACGAGCAGTACTTC.

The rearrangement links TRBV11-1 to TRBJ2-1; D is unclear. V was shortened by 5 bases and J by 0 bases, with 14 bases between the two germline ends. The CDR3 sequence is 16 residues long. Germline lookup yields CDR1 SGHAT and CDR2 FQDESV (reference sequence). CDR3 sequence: CASSRPGLSSYNEQFF. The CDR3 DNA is TGTGCCAGCAGCCGACCCGGGCTTAGCTCCTACAATGAGCAGTTCTTC.

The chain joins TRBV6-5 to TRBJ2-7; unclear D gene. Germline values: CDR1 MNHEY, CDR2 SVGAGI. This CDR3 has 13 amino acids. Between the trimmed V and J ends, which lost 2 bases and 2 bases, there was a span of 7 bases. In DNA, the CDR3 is TGTGCCAGCAGTTACGGCCAGACCTACGAGCAGTACTTC. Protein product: CASSYGQTYEQYF.

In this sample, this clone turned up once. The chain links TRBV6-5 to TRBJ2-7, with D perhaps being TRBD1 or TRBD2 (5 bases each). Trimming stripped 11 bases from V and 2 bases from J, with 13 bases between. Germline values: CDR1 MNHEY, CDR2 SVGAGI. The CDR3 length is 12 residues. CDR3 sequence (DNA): TGTGCCGCCAGAGGGACGGCCTACGAGCAGTACTTC. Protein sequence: CAARGTAYEQYF.